These 12 T cell receptor beta chains were sequenced from one sample in a study of CD8+ T cells in alopecia areata. cDNA serving as the sequencing template came from extracted, reverse transcribed RNA. Libraries were prepared by immunoSEQ multiplex PCR; TCRdb keeps only in-frame clonotypes and omits some of them. The sample lists under 350,000 clones, roughly 60% seen once, with about 1.7% in the top ten. Treatment reported: oral pan-JAK inhibitor, 5-10 mg twice daily. Sequenced material: CD4+ T cells sorted from blood, taken at week 24, from a patient treated with tofacitinib. The receptors shown here come from a human donor with alopecia areata.

The chain is built from TRBV5-1 and TRBJ2-7; 8 bases align to TRBD1. This CDR3 contains 21 residues. With 2 bases clipped from V and 2 bases from J, the junction kept 24 bases outside the gene matches. CDR1 is SGHRS, CDR2 YFSETQ, per germline. CDR3 DNA: TGCGCCAGCAGCTTCCTCTTCCAGGGGGCAGGCCTTGACCCCGGGACCTACGAGCAGTACTTC. Its translation is CASSFLFQGAGLDPGTYEQYF. Based on the CDR3 plus reference TRBV5-1 and TRBJ2-7, the full variable domain is KAGVTQTPRYLIKTRGQQVTLSCSPISGHRSVSWYQQTPGQGLQFLFEYFSETQRNKGNFPGRFSGRQFSNSRSEMNVSTLELGDSALYLCASSFLFQGAGLDPGTYEQYFGPGTRLTVT.

The V gene is TRBV2, the J gene TRBJ2-2; D might be TRBD1 (6 bases). Trimming pared 4 bases from V and 5 bases from J, leaving 23 bases between. CDR1 is SNHLY and CDR2 is FYNNEI in the germline V gene. The CDR3 totals 18 residues. The CDR3 loop reads CASSGTRDRSLYTGELFF. The DNA of the CDR3 is TGTGCCAGCAGTGGGACCCGTGACAGGTCCCTATATACCGGGGAGCTGTTTTTT.

The V gene is TRBV30, the J gene TRBJ1-2; tentatively, D is TRBD1 (6 bases). Germline loops: CDR1 GTSNPN, CDR2 SVGIG (reference sequence). CDR3 length equals 12 residues. Trimming removed 8 bases at V and 2 bases at J, with 12 bases between. CDR3 amino acids: CARGHLNYGYTF. The CDR3, as DNA: TGTGCCCGGGGACATCTCAACTATGGCTACACCTTC.

The chain combines TRBV7-2 with TRBJ1-2; no reliable D call. Trimming left V 5 bases short and J 0 bases short, with 10 bases between. The germline V gene has CDR1 SGHTA and CDR2 FQGNSA. The CDR3 has 14 residues. The CDR3 here is CASSVQTSNYGYTF. CDR3 bases: TGTGCCAGCAGCGTACAGACTTCTAACTATGGCTACACCTTC. The full variable domain, rest sourced from reference TRBV7-2 and TRBJ1-2, is GAGVSQSPSNKVTEKGKDVELRCDPISGHTALYWYRQSLGQGLEFLIYFQGNSAPDKSGLPSDRFSAERTGGSVSTLTIQRTQQEDSAVYLCASSVQTSNYGYTFGSGTRLTVV.

This clone was detected a few times. The chain couples TRBV6-1 to TRBJ1-4; 9 bases map to TRBD1. CDR1 is MNHNS, CDR2 SASEGT, per germline. Trimming at V came to 5 bases and at J to 6 bases, leaving 7 bases not matched to a gene. The CDR3 loop spans 15 amino acids. Written as DNA, the CDR3 is TGTGCCAGCAGTCACGGGACAGGGAAGTATGAAAAACTGTTTTTT. Protein sequence: CASSHGTGKYEKLFF.

CDR3 sequence (DNA): TGCGCCAGCAGCCCGGGACCACGAGTCACCGGGGAGCTGTTTTTT. This codes for CASSPGPRVTGELFF. The rearrangement links TRBV5-1 to TRBJ2-2; the D gene could be TRBD1 or TRBD2 (5 bases each). This CDR3 contains 15 residues. Per germline, CDR1 SGHRS and CDR2 YFSETQ. V lost 4 bases to trimming and J lost 4 bases, with 14 bases between them.

The rearrangement joins TRBV7-9 to TRBJ2-7, with D perhaps TRBD1 or TRBD2 (5 bases each). The CDR3 is made up of 12 amino acids. Between the trimmed V and J ends, which lost 5 bases and 6 bases, there was a span of 11 bases. Per the germline V gene, CDR1 is SEHNR and CDR2 is FQNEAQ (reference sequence). CDR3 nucleotides: TGTGCCAGCAGCCATGGGGACCTCGAGCAGTACTTC. This gives the protein CASSHGDLEQYF. The complete variable domain, with remaining parts taken from reference TRBV7-9 and TRBJ2-7, reads DTGVSQNPRHKITKRGQNVTFRCDPISEHNRLYWYRQTLGQGPEFLTYFQNEAQLEKSRLLSDRFSAERPKGSFSTLEIQRTEQGDSAMYLCASSHGDLEQYFGPGTRLTVT.

This chain uses TRBV18 with TRBJ2-5, with TRBD2 as a possible D gene (5 bases). V lost 8 bases and J 2 bases, leaving 12 bases between the germline ends. The CDR3 spans 13 residues. CDR1 and CDR2 from the germline V gene are KGHSH and LQKENI. The CDR3 reads CASQLGGQETQYF. The CDR3 DNA is TGTGCCAGCCAGCTTGGAGGACAAGAGACCCAGTACTTC.

The J gene is TRBJ2-2, the V gene TRBV6-5, with 8 nucleotides matching TRBD1. CDR1 is MNHEY and CDR2 is SVGAGI in the germline V gene. Losses at the gene ends were 6 bases for V and 9 bases for J; bases not matched to a gene: 6. CDR3 size: 13 residues. The CDR3 protein is CASSTRQGRELFF. The CDR3 bases are TGTGCCAGCAGCACCCGACAGGGGAGGGAGCTGTTTTTT.

The chain uses TRBV5-1 and TRBJ2-5, with 9 bases identical to TRBD1. Germline V gene lookup returns CDR1 SGHRS and CDR2 YFSETQ. The CDR3 is 15 residues long. V trimming: 4 bases; J trimming: 5 bases; junction bases outside the gene matches: 9. For the CDR3, the DNA is TGCGCCAGCAGCGCCCGGACAGGGGAATGGGAGACCCAGTACTTC. Translated: CASSARTGEWETQYF.

The rearrangement uses TRBV6-5 and TRBJ2-5; D is possibly TRBD2 (6 bases). Trimming pared 6 bases from V and 2 bases from J, leaving 13 bases between. The V gene's germline CDR1 is MNHEY and CDR2 SVGAGI. The length of the CDR3 is 14 residues. CDR3 protein: CASSPSGPQETQYF. The CDR3 DNA follows: TGTGCCAGCAGCCCAAGCGGGCCTCAAGAGACCCAGTACTTC.

V gene TRBV9 combines with J gene TRBJ1-2; D not certain. The CDR3 covers 14 residues. Germline CDR1 and CDR2: SGDLS and YYNGEE. Trimming took off 4 bases at V and 7 bases at J, with 17 bases between the two ends. Here the CDR3 reads CASSREGGPRGYTF. DNA for the CDR3: TGTGCCAGCAGCCGCGAGGGAGGGCCGCGTGGCTACACCTTC.